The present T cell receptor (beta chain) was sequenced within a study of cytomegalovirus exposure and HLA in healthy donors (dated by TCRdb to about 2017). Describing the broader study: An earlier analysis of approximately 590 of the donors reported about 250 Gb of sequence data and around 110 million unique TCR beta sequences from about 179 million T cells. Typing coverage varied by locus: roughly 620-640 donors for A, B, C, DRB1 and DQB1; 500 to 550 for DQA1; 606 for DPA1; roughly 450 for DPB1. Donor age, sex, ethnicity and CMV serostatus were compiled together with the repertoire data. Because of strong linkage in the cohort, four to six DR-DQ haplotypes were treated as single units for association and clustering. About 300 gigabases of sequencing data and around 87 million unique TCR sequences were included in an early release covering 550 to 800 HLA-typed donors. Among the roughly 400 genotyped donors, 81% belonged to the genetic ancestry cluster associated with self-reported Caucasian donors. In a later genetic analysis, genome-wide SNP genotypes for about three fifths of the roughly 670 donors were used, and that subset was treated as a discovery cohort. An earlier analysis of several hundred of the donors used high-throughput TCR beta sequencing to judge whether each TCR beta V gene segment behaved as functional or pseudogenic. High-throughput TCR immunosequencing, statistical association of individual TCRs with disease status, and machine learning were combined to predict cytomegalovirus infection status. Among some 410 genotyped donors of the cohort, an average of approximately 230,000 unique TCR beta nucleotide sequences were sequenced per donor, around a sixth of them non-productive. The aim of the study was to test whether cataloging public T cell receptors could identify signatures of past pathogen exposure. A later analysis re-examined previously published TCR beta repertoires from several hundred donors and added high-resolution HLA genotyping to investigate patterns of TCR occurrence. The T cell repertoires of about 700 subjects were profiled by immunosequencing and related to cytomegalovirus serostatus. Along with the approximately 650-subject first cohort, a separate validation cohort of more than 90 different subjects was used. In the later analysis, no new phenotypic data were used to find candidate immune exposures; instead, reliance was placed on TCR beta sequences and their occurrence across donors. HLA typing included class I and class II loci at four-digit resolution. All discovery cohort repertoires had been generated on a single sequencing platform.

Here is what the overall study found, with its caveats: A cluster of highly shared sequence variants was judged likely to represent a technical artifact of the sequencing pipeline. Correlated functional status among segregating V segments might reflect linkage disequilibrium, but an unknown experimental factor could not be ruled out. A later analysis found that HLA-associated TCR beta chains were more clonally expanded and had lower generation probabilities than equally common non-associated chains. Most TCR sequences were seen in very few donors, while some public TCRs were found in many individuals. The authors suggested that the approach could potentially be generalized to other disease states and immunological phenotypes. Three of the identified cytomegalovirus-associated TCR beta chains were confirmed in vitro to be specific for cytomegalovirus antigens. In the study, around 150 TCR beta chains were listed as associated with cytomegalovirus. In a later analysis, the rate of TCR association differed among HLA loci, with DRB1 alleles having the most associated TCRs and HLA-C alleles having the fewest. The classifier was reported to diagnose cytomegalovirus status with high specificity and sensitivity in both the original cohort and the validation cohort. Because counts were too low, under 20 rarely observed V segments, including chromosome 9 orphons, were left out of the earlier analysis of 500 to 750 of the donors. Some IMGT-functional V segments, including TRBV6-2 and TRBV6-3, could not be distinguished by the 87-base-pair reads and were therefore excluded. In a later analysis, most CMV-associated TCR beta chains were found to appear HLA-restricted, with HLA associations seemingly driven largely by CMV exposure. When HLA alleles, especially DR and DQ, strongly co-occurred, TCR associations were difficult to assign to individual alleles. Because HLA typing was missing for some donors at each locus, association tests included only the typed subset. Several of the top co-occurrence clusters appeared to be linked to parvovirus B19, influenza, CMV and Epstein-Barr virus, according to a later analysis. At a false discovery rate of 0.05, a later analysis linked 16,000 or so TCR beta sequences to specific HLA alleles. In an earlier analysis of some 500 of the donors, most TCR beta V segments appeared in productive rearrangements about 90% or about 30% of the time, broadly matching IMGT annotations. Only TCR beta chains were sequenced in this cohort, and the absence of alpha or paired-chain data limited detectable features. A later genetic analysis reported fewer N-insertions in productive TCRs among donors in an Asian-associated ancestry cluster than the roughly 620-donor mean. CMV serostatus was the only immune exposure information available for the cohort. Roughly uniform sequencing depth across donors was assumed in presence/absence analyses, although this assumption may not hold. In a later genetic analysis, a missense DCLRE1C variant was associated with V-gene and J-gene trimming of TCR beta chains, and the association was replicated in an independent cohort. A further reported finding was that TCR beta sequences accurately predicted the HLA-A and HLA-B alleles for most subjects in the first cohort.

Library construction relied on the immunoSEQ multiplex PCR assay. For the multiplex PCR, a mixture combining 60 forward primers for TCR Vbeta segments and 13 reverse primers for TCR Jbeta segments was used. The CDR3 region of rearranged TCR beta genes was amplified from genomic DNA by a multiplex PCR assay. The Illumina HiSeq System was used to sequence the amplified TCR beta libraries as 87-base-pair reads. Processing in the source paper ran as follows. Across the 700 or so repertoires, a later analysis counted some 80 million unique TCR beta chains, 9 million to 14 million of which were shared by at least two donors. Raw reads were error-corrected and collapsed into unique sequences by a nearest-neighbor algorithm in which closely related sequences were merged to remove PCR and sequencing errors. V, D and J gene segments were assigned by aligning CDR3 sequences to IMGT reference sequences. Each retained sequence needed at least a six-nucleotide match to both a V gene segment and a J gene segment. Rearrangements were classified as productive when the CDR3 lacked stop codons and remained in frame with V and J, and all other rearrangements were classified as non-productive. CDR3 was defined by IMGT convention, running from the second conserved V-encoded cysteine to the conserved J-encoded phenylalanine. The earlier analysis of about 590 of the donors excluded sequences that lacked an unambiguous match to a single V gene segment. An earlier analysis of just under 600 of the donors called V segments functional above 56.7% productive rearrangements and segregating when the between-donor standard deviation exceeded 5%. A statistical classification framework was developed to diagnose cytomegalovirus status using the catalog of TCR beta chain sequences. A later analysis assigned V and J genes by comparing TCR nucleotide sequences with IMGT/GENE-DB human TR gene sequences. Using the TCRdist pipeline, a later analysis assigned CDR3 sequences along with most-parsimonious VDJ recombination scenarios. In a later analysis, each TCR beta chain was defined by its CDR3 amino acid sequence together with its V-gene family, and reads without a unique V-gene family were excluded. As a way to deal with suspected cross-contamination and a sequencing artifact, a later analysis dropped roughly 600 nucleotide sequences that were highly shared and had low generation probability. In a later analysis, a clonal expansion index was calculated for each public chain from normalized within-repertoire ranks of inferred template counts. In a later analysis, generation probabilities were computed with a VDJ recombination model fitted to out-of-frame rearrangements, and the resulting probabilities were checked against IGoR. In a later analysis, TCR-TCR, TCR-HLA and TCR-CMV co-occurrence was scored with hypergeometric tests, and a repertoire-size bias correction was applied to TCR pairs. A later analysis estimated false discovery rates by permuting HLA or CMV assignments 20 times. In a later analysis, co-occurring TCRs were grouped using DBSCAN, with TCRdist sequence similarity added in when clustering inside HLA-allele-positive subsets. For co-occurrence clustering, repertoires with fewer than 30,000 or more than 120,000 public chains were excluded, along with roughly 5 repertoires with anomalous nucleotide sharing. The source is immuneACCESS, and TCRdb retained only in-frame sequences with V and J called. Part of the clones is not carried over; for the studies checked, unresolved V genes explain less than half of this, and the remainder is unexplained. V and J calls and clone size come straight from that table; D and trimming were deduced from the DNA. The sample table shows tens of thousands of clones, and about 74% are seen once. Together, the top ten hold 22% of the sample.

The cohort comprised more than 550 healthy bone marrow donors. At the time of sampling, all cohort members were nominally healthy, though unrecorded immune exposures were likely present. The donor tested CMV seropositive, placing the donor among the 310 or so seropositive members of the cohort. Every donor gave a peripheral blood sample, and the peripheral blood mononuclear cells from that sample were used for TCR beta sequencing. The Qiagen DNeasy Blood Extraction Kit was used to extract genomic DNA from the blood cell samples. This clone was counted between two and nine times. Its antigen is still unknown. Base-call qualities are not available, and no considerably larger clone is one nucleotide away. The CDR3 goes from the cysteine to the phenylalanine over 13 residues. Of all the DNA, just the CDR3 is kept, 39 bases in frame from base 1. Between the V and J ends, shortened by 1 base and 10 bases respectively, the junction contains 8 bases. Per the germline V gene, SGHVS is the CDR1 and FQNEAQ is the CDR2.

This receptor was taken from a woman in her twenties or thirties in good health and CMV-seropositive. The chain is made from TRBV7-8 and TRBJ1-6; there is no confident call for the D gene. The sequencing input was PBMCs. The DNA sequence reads TGTGCCAGCAGCTTAGGGGAGGGCTCACCCCTCCACTTT. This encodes CASSLGEGSPLHF.